What follows are 16 T cell receptor beta chains derived from one specimen sequenced in a study of T cell responses to AZD1222 COVID-19 vaccine. Produced via immunoSEQ multiplex PCR; TCRdb's table is partial and in-frame only. Here the sample spans around 160,000 clones, less than 95% being singletons. Sample: peripheral blood, taken on day 0 of AZD1222 vaccination. The source of these receptors is an adult in good health.

Here the CDR3 reads CASSPNEEAGNTIYF. The CDR3 DNA reads TGTGCCAGCTCACCCAACGAGGAGGCGGGAAACACCATATATTTT. The V gene is TRBV18, the J gene TRBJ1-3, with no clear D. The CDR3 spans 15 residues. CDR1 is KGHSH, CDR2 LQKENI, per germline. V gave up 3 bases and J gave up 4 bases, with 13 bases separating them. Full variable domain (rest looked up from reference TRBV18 and TRBJ1-3): NAGVMQNPRHLVRRRGQEARLRCSPMKGHSHVYWYRQLPEEGLKFMVYLQKENIIDESGMPKERFSAEFPKEGPSILRIQQVVRGDSAAYFCASSPNEEAGNTIYFGEGSWLTVV.

The chain links TRBV27 to TRBJ1-1, with 7 positions matching TRBD1. V lost 6 bases and J lost 3; bases outside the gene matches: 10. The CDR3 spans 15 residues. Germline V gene lookup returns CDR1 MNHEY and CDR2 SMNVEV (reference sequence). The CDR3 region has the DNA TGTGCCAGCAGGGATAGGTTCGGGACAGACACTGAAGCTTTCTTT. Residues: CASRDRFGTDTEAFF.

The V call is TRBV6-2 or TRBV6-3, the J call TRBJ2-2; a weak D match, TRBD2 (5 bases). The CDR3 has 14 residues. Trimming left V 5 bases short and J 7 bases short, with 14 bases between. Per the germline V gene, CDR1 is MNHEY and CDR2 is SVGEGT. CDR3 region: CASSILERIGELFF. The CDR3 DNA is TGTGCCAGCAGTATACTAGAGCGGATCGGGGAGCTGTTTTTT.

This chain uses TRBV27 with TRBJ1-1, with a possible D match to TRBD1 (6 bases). The CDR3 has 14 residues. V was shortened by 6 bases and J by 1 base, with 12 bases between the two germline ends. Germline-derived CDR1 and CDR2 are MNHEY and SMNVEV (reference sequence). The DNA for the CDR3 is TGTGCCAGCAGGTCAGGGGTTAGGAACACTGAAGCTTTCTTT. It yields the protein CASRSGVRNTEAFF.

The chain combines TRBV14 with TRBJ2-4, with D possibly being TRBD1 or TRBD2 (5 bases each). CDR3 length equals 17 residues. V lost 0 bases to trimming and J lost 2 bases, with 14 bases between them. The germline CDR1 and CDR2 sequences are SGHDN and FVKESK. The CDR3 DNA sequence: TGTGCCAGCAGCCAAGAGGGACCTTACGTTACCAAAAACATTCAGTACTTC. Its translation: CASSQEGPYVTKNIQYF.

The chain employs TRBV5-1 and TRBJ2-7; 7 nucleotides agree with TRBD1. CDR3 length: 13 residues. J lost 6 bases, V lost 7 bases, and 10 bases had no gene match. Germline V gives CDR1 SGHRS, CDR2 YFSETQ. The CDR3: CASSVDRDGEQYF. CDR3 nucleotides: TGCGCCAGCTCGGTTGACAGGGATGGCGAGCAGTACTTC.

The chain joins TRBV19 to TRBJ1-3; D is perhaps TRBD1 (6 bases). Germline V gene lookup returns CDR1 LNHDA and CDR2 SQIVND (reference sequence). The CDR3 consists of 14 residues. Trimming cost V 8 bases and J 4 bases, with 15 bases left between them. The CDR3 protein is CASLRGGAGNTIYF. CDR3 in DNA: TGTGCCAGTCTTCGTGGGGGCGCGGGAAACACCATATATTTT.

This clone was seen once. The chain joins TRBV3-1 (or the pseudogene TRBV3-2) to TRBJ1-2; D perhaps matches TRBD1 (5 bases). Germline CDR1 is LGHDT and CDR2 is YNNKEL (reference sequence). This CDR3 contains 16 residues. V lost 3 bases, J lost 8 bases, and 22 bases lay in between. CDR3 sequence (DNA): TGTGCCAGCAGCCAGGGGACGGTTTCCTCTATAGGGGGCTACACCTTC. Translating gives CASSQGTVSSIGGYTF.

This sequence joins TRBV24-1 and TRBJ1-5; no clear D gene. CDR3 length equals 14 residues. Trimming took off 2 bases at V and 7 bases at J, with 11 bases between the two ends. Germline CDR1 KGHDR, CDR2 SFDVKD. As DNA, the CDR3 is TGTGCCACCAGTGATTCATCTTTCGCCCAGCCCCAGCATTTT. Protein sequence: CATSDSSFAQPQHF.

The rearrangement links TRBV15 to TRBJ2-2, with a weak D call TRBD2 (6 bases). The V end lost 0 bases, the J end lost 4 bases, and 21 bases lay between the germline ends. CDR1 and CDR2 (germline): LNHNV, YYDKDF (reference sequence). The CDR3 consists of 19 residues. For the CDR3, the DNA is TGTGCCACCAGCAGAGAGGGGGGAGGCTCGGGAGTACTCACCGGGGAGCTGTTTTTT. Residues: CATSREGGGSGVLTGELFF.

J is TRBJ1-2 and V is TRBV7-9; D is unresolved. The CDR3 is made up of 15 amino acids. Trimming took off 3 bases at V and 4 bases at J, with 15 bases between the two ends. Germline V CDR1 and CDR2: SEHNR, FQNEAQ (reference sequence). In DNA, the CDR3 is TGTGCCAGCAGCTTGGCTACCGTACCGGCCTATGGCTACACCTTC. Amino acid sequence: CASSLATVPAYGYTF. The complete variable domain, with remaining parts taken from reference TRBV7-9 and TRBJ1-2, reads DTGVSQNPRHKITKRGQNVTFRCDPISEHNRLYWYRQTLGQGPEFLTYFQNEAQLEKSRLLSDRFSAERPKGSFSTLEIQRTEQGDSAMYLCASSLATVPAYGYTFGSGTRLTVV.

CDR3 nucleotide sequence: TGTGCCTGGAGATCAGGGGTTGGCACTGAAGCTTTCTTT. Its protein product is CAWRSGVGTEAFF. The chain recombines TRBV30 with TRBJ1-1; a weak D match, TRBD1 (6 bases). CDR1 is GTSNPN, CDR2 SVGIG, per germline (reference sequence). The CDR3 totals 13 residues. V was shortened by 3 bases and J by 4 bases, with 12 bases between the two germline ends.

The CDR3, as DNA: TGTGCCAGCCAAGCAACCGGAGATACGCAGTATTTT. The encoded protein is CASQATGDTQYF. V and J are TRBV18 and TRBJ2-3; D is ambiguous. V was cut by 8 bases and J by 5 bases, with 11 bases left in between. Germline CDR1 and CDR2: KGHSH and LQKENI. The CDR3 extends over 12 amino acids. Complete variable domain (other parts from reference TRBV18 and TRBJ2-3): NAGVMQNPRHLVRRRGQEARLRCSPMKGHSHVYWYRQLPEEGLKFMVYLQKENIIDESGMPKERFSAEFPKEGPSILRIQQVVRGDSAAYFCASQATGDTQYFGPGTRLTVL.

The chain recombines TRBV19 with TRBJ2-1, with D possibly being TRBD1 (5 bases). Trimming pared 7 bases from V and 2 bases from J, leaving 12 bases between. From germline, CDR1 is LNHDA and CDR2 SQIVND (reference sequence). The CDR3 covers 14 residues. The CDR3 spells CASKDADTYNEQFF. The CDR3, as DNA: TGTGCCAGTAAGGATGCGGACACCTACAATGAGCAGTTCTTC.

The chain employs TRBV18 and TRBJ2-7, with 9 bases matching TRBD1. CDR3 length: 15 amino acids. Germline CDR1 and CDR2: KGHSH and LQKENI. V lost 6 bases and J lost 6; bases outside the gene matches: 12. The CDR3 nucleotides are TGTGCCAGCTCGCGCATCGACAGGGGGAACGGCGAGCAGTACTTC. Translation gives CASSRIDRGNGEQYF.

The chain has TRBV11-2 and TRBJ2-1, with D perhaps TRBD2 (6 bases). V lost 1 base and J 0 bases, leaving 10 bases between the germline ends. This CDR3 is built from 16 residues. Germline CDR1 and CDR2: SGHAT and FQNNGV. The chain's CDR3 is CASSLGLGSSYNEQFF. The CDR3 bases are TGTGCCAGCAGCTTAGGACTAGGAAGCTCCTACAATGAGCAGTTCTTC.